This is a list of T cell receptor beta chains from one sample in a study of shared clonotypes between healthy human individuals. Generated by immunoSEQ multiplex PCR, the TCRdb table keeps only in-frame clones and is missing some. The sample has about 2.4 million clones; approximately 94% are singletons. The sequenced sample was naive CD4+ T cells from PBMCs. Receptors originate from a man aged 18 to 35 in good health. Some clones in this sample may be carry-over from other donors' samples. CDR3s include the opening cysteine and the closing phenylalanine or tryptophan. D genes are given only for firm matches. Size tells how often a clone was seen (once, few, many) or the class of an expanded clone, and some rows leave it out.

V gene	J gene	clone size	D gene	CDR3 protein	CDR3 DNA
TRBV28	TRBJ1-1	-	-	CATAVLNTEAFF	TGTGCCACCGCCGTCCTGAACACTGAAGCTTTCTTT
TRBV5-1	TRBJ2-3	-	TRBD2	CASSLFIGTSVDTQYF	TGCGCCAGCAGCTTGTTCATCGGGACTAGCGTCGATACGCAGTATTTT
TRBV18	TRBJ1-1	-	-	CASSLLSQGNTEAFF	TGTGCCAGCTCACTTCTGTCCCAGGGGAACACTGAAGCTTTCTTT
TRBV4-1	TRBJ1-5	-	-	CASSQVVVQPQHF	TGCGCCAGCAGCCAAGTCGTAGTTCAGCCCCAGCATTTT
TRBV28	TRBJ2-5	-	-	CASLGRVWETQYF	TGTGCCAGCCTGGGGCGGGTATGGGAGACCCAGTACTTC
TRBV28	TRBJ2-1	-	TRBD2	CASSNLAGGPGNEQFF	TGTGCCAGCAGTAACCTAGCGGGAGGGCCCGGAAATGAGCAGTTCTTC
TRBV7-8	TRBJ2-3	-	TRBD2	CASNLAGSDTQYF	TGTGCCAGCAACCTAGCGGGGTCCGATACGCAGTATTTT
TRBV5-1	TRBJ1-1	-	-	CASSGLTWGTEAFF	TGCGCCAGCAGCGGCCTCACATGGGGAACTGAAGCTTTCTTT
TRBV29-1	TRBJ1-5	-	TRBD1	CSVGQGLNQPQHF	TGCAGCGTTGGACAGGGGCTTAATCAGCCCCAGCATTTT
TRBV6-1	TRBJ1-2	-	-	CASSEGGSIRYGYTF	TGTGCCAGCAGTGAAGGGGGCAGTATCCGATATGGCTACACCTTC
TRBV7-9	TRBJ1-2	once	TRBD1	CASSLGEGAGGYTF	TGTGCCAGCAGCTTAGGAGAGGGGGCCGGCGGCTACACCTTC
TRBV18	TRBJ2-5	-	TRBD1	CASSPGTEETQYF	TGTGCCAGCTCCCCCGGGACAGAAGAGACCCAGTACTTC
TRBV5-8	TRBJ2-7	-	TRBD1	CASSLSRGPDEQYF	TGTGCCAGCAGCTTGTCCAGGGGGCCTGACGAGCAGTACTTC
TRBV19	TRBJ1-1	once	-	CARPWAGRMNTEAFF	TGTGCCAGACCCTGGGCGGGGCGGATGAACACTGAAGCTTTCTTT
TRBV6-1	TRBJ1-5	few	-	CASRGVDQPQHF	TGTGCCAGCAGGGGAGTGGATCAGCCCCAGCATTTT
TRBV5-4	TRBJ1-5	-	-	CASSLAGEQPQHF	TGTGCCAGCAGCTTGGCAGGGGAACAGCCCCAGCATTTT
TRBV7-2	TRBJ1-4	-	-	CASSLAPGLRGEKLFF	TGTGCCAGCAGCTTAGCCCCGGGACTGAGGGGTGAAAAACTGTTTTTT
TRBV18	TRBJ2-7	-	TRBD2	CASSPLAGKAGGPGEQYF	TGTGCCAGCTCACCACTCGCAGGCAAAGCGGGAGGGCCGGGGGAGCAGTACTTC
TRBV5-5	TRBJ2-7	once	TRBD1	CASSARTGDAYEQYF	TGTGCCAGCAGCGCGAGGACAGGGGACGCCTACGAGCAGTACTTC
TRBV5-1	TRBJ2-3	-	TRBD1	CASSFLGQGGDTQYF	TGCGCCAGCAGCTTCCTTGGACAGGGCGGAGATACGCAGTATTTT
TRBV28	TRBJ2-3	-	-	CASNRAAADTQYF	TGTGCCAGCAACCGAGCGGCTGCAGATACGCAGTATTTT
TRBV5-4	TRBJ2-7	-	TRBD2	CASSWSGGGVYEQYF	TGTGCCAGCAGCTGGAGCGGGGGCGGAGTCTACGAGCAGTACTTC
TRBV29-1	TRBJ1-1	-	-	CSVAERTTSEAFF	TGCAGCGTTGCTGAGCGGACAACCTCTGAAGCTTTCTTT
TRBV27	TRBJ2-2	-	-	CASSHFTGELFF	TGTGCCAGCAGTCACTTTACCGGGGAGCTGTTTTTT
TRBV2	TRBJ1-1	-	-	CAKRQNTEAFF	TGTGCCAAAAGACAGAACACTGAAGCTTTCTTT
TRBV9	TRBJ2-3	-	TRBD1	CASSVGQGPRDTQYF	TGTGCCAGCAGCGTCGGACAGGGCCCGCGGGATACGCAGTATTTT
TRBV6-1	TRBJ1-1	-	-	CASSDPENRVVGAFF	TGTGCCAGCAGTGACCCCGAGAACAGGGTAGTAGGAGCTTTCTTT
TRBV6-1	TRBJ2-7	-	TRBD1	CASSGTLTGPYEQYF	TGTGCCAGCAGTGGGACGCTGACAGGGCCCTACGAGCAGTACTTC
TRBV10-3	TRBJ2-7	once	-	CAISEFQGKTYEQYF	TGTGCCATCAGTGAGTTTCAGGGAAAAACCTACGAGCAGTACTTC
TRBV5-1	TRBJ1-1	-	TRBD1	CASSRGQGKLTEAFF	TGCGCCAGCAGCCGGGGACAGGGGAAACTCACTGAAGCTTTCTTT
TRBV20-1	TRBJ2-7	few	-	CSARPGVEQYF	TGCAGTGCTAGACCCGGTGTCGAGCAGTACTTC
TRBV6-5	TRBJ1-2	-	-	CASSYSSRVFSAGYTF	TGTGCCAGCAGTTACTCATCCCGCGTCTTCTCGGCTGGCTACACCTTC
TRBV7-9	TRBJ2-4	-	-	CASSLGFGKNIQYF	TGTGCCAGCAGCTTAGGTTTTGGCAAAAACATTCAGTACTTC
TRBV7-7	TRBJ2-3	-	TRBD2	CASSLTLAGGADTQYF	TGTGCCAGCAGCTTAACCCTAGCGGGAGGTGCAGATACGCAGTATTTT
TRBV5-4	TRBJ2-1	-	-	CASAPLRGHNEQFF	TGTGCCAGCGCTCCGCTTCGGGGTCACAATGAGCAGTTCTTC
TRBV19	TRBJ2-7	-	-	CASSAQIGTYEQYF	TGTGCCAGTAGCGCCCAGATAGGGACCTACGAGCAGTACTTC
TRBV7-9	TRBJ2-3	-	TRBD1	CASSYHPGTGYTDTQYF	TGTGCCAGCAGCTACCACCCCGGGACAGGGTACACAGATACGCAGTATTTT
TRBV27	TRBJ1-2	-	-	CASSLSRYRSDYGYTF	TGTGCCAGCAGTTTATCGAGGTACAGGTCGGACTATGGCTACACCTTC
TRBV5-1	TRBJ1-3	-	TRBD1	CASSLAGQGFGNTIYF	TGCGCCAGCAGCTTGGCGGGACAGGGTTTTGGAAACACCATATATTTT
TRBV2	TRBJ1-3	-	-	CASSYDRYSSGNTIYF	TGTGCCAGCAGTTACGATCGGTATAGCTCTGGAAACACCATATATTTT
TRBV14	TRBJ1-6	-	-	CASSDEMWNSPLHF	TGTGCCAGCAGCGACGAAATGTGGAATTCACCCCTCCACTTT
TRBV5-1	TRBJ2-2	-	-	CASSTGTLNTGELFF	TGCGCCAGCAGCACCGGGACTTTGAACACCGGGGAGCTGTTTTTT
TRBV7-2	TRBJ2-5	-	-	CASSPPRTVQETQYF	TGTGCCAGCAGCCCCCCCCGGACAGTACAAGAGACCCAGTACTTC
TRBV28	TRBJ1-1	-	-	CASSLGPRPNTEAFF	TGTGCCAGCAGTTTGGGGCCAAGGCCGAACACTGAAGCTTTCTTT
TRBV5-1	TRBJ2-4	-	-	CASSLEGGDIQYF	TGCGCCAGCAGCTTAGAAGGCGGCGACATTCAGTACTTC
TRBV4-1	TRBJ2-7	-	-	CASSQEIGWGSYEQYF	TGCGCCAGCAGCCAAGAGATCGGCTGGGGCTCCTACGAGCAGTACTTC
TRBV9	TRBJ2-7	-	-	CASSPETLLREQYF	TGTGCCAGCAGTCCCGAGACTTTACTCCGCGAGCAGTACTTC
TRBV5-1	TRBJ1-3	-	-	CASSLSGPFSGNTIYF	TGCGCCAGCAGCTTGTCAGGGCCCTTCTCTGGAAACACCATATATTTT
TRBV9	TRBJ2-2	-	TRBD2	CASSVAVSLADDGDTGELFF	TGTGCCAGCAGCGTAGCTGTTAGTCTAGCGGACGACGGGGACACCGGGGAGCTGTTTTTT
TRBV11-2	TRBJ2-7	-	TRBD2	CASSLMAGAAPQYF	TGTGCCAGCAGCTTAATGGCGGGAGCCGCACCGCAGTACTTC
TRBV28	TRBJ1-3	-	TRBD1	CASSRRRGGDRFRAGNTIYF	TGTGCCAGCAGCCGAAGGCGAGGGGGCGATCGTTTTAGGGCTGGAAACACCATATATTTT